Listed here are 10 T cell receptor beta chains from one sample, sequenced in a study of blood T cell repertoires in COVID-19. Data came from immunoSEQ multiplex PCR; TCRdb stores just in-frame clones and leaves some out. The table includes about 190,000 clones, around four fifths detected once. Material for sequencing was peripheral blood. Receptors originate from a woman of 80 years or more with active or convalescent COVID-19.

The chain couples TRBV4-1 to TRBJ2-3; D is possibly TRBD2 (5 bases). V gave up 0 bases and J gave up 4 bases, with 14 bases separating them. Germline V gene data show CDR1 as MGHRA and CDR2 as YSYEKL. This CDR3 spans 16 amino acids. The CDR3 nucleotides read TGCGCCAGCAGCCAAGAACGAGGGTACGTTTCAGATACGCAGTATTTT. This codes for CASSQERGYVSDTQYF.

CDR3 amino acids: CASSLRELAGAGELFF. The CDR3 DNA reads TGCGCCAGCAGCTTGCGCGAACTAGCCGGGGCCGGGGAGCTGTTTTTT. The V gene is TRBV5-1, the J gene TRBJ2-2, with D possibly being TRBD2 (6 bases). Germline V gives CDR1 SGHRS, CDR2 YFSETQ. The V and J ends lost 1 base and 6 bases respectively, with 16 bases between them. CDR3 length: 16 residues.

The chain uses TRBV4-3 and TRBJ1-1, with unresolved D. The V end lost 0 bases, the J end lost 3 bases, and 8 bases lay between the germline ends. The length of the CDR3 is 14 residues. Looked up from germline, CDR1 is LGHNA and CDR2 is YSLEER. The CDR3 nucleotides read TGCGCCAGCAGCCAAGATTTCGGGGACACTGAAGCTTTCTTT. It specifies CASSQDFGDTEAFF.

This rearrangement joins TRBV18 to TRBJ1-1, with D tentatively TRBD1 (6 bases). Germline V gene data show CDR1 as KGHSH and CDR2 as LQKENI. The CDR3 extends over 14 amino acids. Trimming shortened V by 4 bases and J by 5 bases, and 14 bases separated the two germline ends. The CDR3, as DNA: TGTGCCAGCTCACGCCGGACAGTTAGGACTGAAGCTTTCTTT. Its translation is CASSRRTVRTEAFF. The full variable domain, rest sourced from reference TRBV18 and TRBJ1-1, is NAGVMQNPRHLVRRRGQEARLRCSPMKGHSHVYWYRQLPEEGLKFMVYLQKENIIDESGMPKERFSAEFPKEGPSILRIQQVVRGDSAAYFCASSRRTVRTEAFFGQGTRLTVV.

This rearrangement joins TRBV30 to TRBJ2-1; TRBD2 matches 7 bases. The ends lost 5 bases at V and 5 bases at J; junction bases unmatched: 6. There are 13 residues in the CDR3. The germline V gene encodes CDR1 GTSNPN and CDR2 SVGIG (reference sequence). The CDR3 sequence: CAWWDYRHNEQFF. The CDR3 nucleotides are TGTGCCTGGTGGGACTACCGACACAATGAGCAGTTCTTC.

The chain uses TRBV19 and TRBJ2-7, with a possible D match to TRBD2 (6 bases). The CDR3 contains 13 residues. V gave up 3 bases and J gave up 7 bases, with 13 bases separating them. CDR1 is LNHDA and CDR2 is SQIVND in the germline V gene (reference sequence). DNA of the CDR3: TGTGCCAGTAGTATTGGGGGGATGGGGGAGCAGTACTTC. It encodes CASSIGGMGEQYF.

CDR3 nucleotides: TGCGCCAGCAGCTTGGCCTCAGGGGGCCGTTTCGAGACCCAGTACTTC. This translates into CASSLASGGRFETQYF. The J gene is TRBJ2-5, the V gene TRBV5-1; TRBD1 matches 8 bases. This CDR3 is built from 16 residues. Germline trimming cut 0 bases from V and 5 bases from J; bases unmatched to any gene: 9. Germline values: CDR1 SGHRS, CDR2 YFSETQ.

In DNA form, the CDR3 reads TGTGCCAGCAGTTCTCGCTCGTCCGGGACAGGGGGTGAGCAGTTCTTC. Translation: CASSSRSSGTGGEQFF. The rearrangement uses TRBV6-2 or TRBV6-3 and TRBJ2-1; 11 bases fit TRBD1. The J segment lost 9 bases and the V segment lost 4 bases, leaving 11 bases of the junction unmatched. The CDR3 has 16 amino acids. Germline V gene sequence: CDR1 MNHEY, CDR2 SVGEGT.

The rearrangement uses TRBV9 and TRBJ1-1; weak D call: TRBD1 (5 bases). There are 13 residues in the CDR3. CDR1 and CDR2 (germline): SGDLS, YYNGEE. V was pared by 0 bases and J by 8 bases, with 11 bases between. CDR3: CASSVARGGEAFF. In DNA form, the CDR3 reads TGTGCCAGCAGCGTAGCGCGTGGGGGGGAAGCTTTCTTT.

J is TRBJ1-5 and V is TRBV3-1 (or the pseudogene TRBV3-2); D not certain. Germline CDR1 and CDR2: LGHDT and YNNKEL (reference sequence). This CDR3 has 15 residues. V lost 2 bases to trimming and J lost 4 bases, with 12 bases between them. CDR3 region: CASSQSFAGNQPQHF. The CDR3 DNA is TGTGCCAGCAGCCAATCCTTCGCCGGTAATCAGCCCCAGCATTTT.